One sample yielded the 3 T cell receptor beta chains listed below, sequenced in a study of blood T cell repertoires in COVID-19. Clones were read by immunoSEQ multiplex PCR, and TCRdb kept only the in-frame ones, dropping some. Of around 240,000 clones in the sample, 80% to 90% were seen once. The sequencing input was PBMCs or T cells enriched from blood (not recorded which). All receptors derive from a man aged 45-65 years who had been exposed to COVID-19.

The count of this clone is one. The chain combines TRBV5-1 with TRBJ1-2; 7 bases map to TRBD1. This CDR3 region has 16 residues. Germline V gives CDR1 SGHRS, CDR2 YFSETQ. With 4 bases clipped from V and 0 bases from J, the junction kept 9 bases outside the gene matches. CDR3 sequence: CASSIRTGTTNYGYTF. CDR3 DNA: TGCGCCAGCAGCATCCGGACAGGAACGACTAACTATGGCTACACCTTC.

With regard to this clone: The junction departs from germline at one end; a sequencing error may be responsible. The gene calls are TRBV24-1 and TRBJ2-5; weak D call: TRBD1 (5 bases). This CDR3 comprises 13 residues. Germline V gene lookup returns CDR1 KGHDR and CDR2 SFDVKD. The CDR3 is CATCEGAEETQYF. The CDR3 DNA reads TGTGCCACCTGTGAAGGGGCGGAGGAGACCCAGTACTTC.

The sample holds a few counts of this clone. The V call is TRBV9, the J call TRBJ1-6, with 9 bases identical to TRBD1. CDR1 SGDLS and CDR2 YYNGEE come from the germline V gene. The CDR3 contains 14 residues. Germline trimming cut 5 bases from V and 9 bases from J; bases unmatched to any gene: 6. CDR3 protein: CASRGTGSSSPLHF. The CDR3 nucleotides are TGTGCCAGCAGAGGGACAGGGTCCAGTTCACCCCTCCACTTT.